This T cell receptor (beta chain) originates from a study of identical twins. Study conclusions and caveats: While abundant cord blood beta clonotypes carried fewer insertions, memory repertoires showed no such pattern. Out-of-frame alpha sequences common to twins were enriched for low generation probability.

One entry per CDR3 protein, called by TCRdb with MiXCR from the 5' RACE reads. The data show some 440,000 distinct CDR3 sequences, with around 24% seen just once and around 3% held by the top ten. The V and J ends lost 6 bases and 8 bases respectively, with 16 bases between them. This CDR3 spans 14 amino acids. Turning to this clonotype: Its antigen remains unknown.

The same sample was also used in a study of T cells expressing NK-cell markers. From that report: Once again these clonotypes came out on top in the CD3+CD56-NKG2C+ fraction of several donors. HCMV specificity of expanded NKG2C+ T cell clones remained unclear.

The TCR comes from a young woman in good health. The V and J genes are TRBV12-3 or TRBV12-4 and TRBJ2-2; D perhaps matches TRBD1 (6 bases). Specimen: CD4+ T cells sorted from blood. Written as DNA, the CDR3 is TGTGCCAGCAGGCGCAAGGGGGACCTGGGGGAGCTGTTTTTT. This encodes CASRRKGDLGELFF.